The T cell receptor (beta chain) described here comes from a study of cytomegalovirus exposure and HLA in healthy donors. To note about this clone: Its cognate antigen is unknown.

Trimming removed 5 bases from V and 6 bases from J; junction bases left unmatched: 12. Germline lookup yields CDR1 SGHNT and CDR2 YENEEA. The CDR3 is made up of 17 amino acids. General observations from the study: Investigators reported 150 to 200 TCR beta chains as tied to cytomegalovirus.

The donors were in the roughly 120-subject validation cohort, distinct from the roughly 700-subject first cohort. TCRdb keeps only in-frame clones here, not all; method: immunoSEQ multiplex PCR. The sample has about 200,000 clones; about 86% are singletons. Sequenced material: PBMCs. The receptor comes from a woman in her late teens or twenties in good health and CMV-seronegative. J is TRBJ2-1 and V is TRBV11-3; 11 positions match TRBD2. The CDR3 DNA sequence: TGTGCCAGCAGCGAATTTAGCGGGAGGGCCCCGGGCAATGAGCAGTTCTTC. Translating gives CASSEFSGRAPGNEQFF.